The entry below gives a single TCR beta chain sequence along with its context. Antigen unknown. The record originates from a study of tumor-infiltrating lymphocytes in primary liver carcinoma. Broader study findings: Blood fell significantly below tumors in its top-250-clone fraction (p = 0.039). Lower overlap was observed for tumor-adjacent and tumor-blood pairs relative to tumor region pairs. There was no comparison of CD4+ and CD8+ repertoires, as samples were bulk unsorted.

With a constant-region primer, TCR beta cDNA was made from 450 to 650 ng of total RNA. Three-round nested multiplex PCR performed with slightly modified ARM-PCR produced the TCR beta libraries. The first two PCR rounds, around 10 cycles each, used TRBV1-TRBV30 forward primers and a C-beta reverse primer. TCRdb reprocessed the multiplex PCR reads with MiXCR, giving one entry per CDR3 protein. The data show about 350,000 distinct CDR3 sequences, less than 75% seen once. CDR3 length: 14 amino acids. V dropped 4 bases and J dropped 4 bases, with 14 bases sitting between them. Unsorted whole blood supplied the RNA, and germline DNA was extracted too. The collection of roughly 4.2 milliliters of peripheral blood preceded surgery.

The chain links TRBV12-3 or TRBV12-4 to TRBJ2-7; D ambiguous. Sequences were obtained from peripheral blood. The TCR originated in a man aged 35 to 55 with primary liver carcinoma and hepatitis B virus infection. This CDR3 is CASSSLLHLYEQYF. Written as DNA, the CDR3 is TGTGCCAGCAGTTCCCTATTGCACCTTTACGAGCAGTACTTC.